The rows below give T cell receptor beta chains drawn from one sample of a study of early T cells in non-severe SARS-CoV-2 infection. TCRdb reprocessed the 5' RACE reads with MiXCR, giving one entry per CDR3 protein. The sample has 65,000 to 95,000 distinct CDR3 sequences; roughly 9.6% are singletons. The sequenced sample was whole blood. These receptor sequences come from an adult who was a healthcare worker with PCR-confirmed SARS-CoV-2 infection or an uninfected control (not recorded which). Both conserved end residues are part of each CDR3. Each record gives: clone size, D gene, V gene, J gene, CDR3 protein, CDR3 DNA. D genes are given only for firm matches. Clone size is given for some rows only: seen once, a few or many times, or a class if the clone is expanded.

>many|.|TRBV29-1|TRBJ1-6
CSVRLAAATSPLHF
TGCAGCGTCCGATTGGCGGCAGCTACTTCACCCCTCCACTTT
>few|TRBD2|TRBV30|TRBJ2-7
CACTTSVAYEQYF
TGTGCCTGTACGACTAGCGTGGCCTACGAGCAGTACTTC
>many|TRBD2|TRBV12-3/TRBV12-4|TRBJ2-1
CASSSRGGLNEQFF
TGTGCCAGCAGTTCCCGGGGGGGGTTAAATGAGCAGTTCTTC
>few|.|TRBV6-6|TRBJ2-7
CASTNTRGAYEQYF
TGTGCCAGCACTAATACGAGGGGGGCCTACGAGCAGTACTTC
>many|.|TRBV7-8|TRBJ2-2
CASSPAGIANTGELFF
TGTGCCAGCAGCCCGGCAGGGATCGCGAACACCGGGGAGCTGTTTTTT
>.|TRBD2|TRBV12-3/TRBV12-4|TRBJ2-1
CASSYFGRGSNEQFF
TGTGCCAGCAGTTATTTCGGGAGGGGGAGCAATGAGCAGTTCTTC
>.|.|TRBV5-1|TRBJ1-1
CASSLLRETEAFF
TGCGCCAGCAGCTTGCTCCGGGAGACTGAAGCTTTCTTT
>many|.|TRBV28|TRBJ1-2
CASSLTSYGYTF
TGTGCCAGCAGTTTAACGAGCTATGGCTACACCTTC
>many|.|TRBV27|TRBJ2-2
CASSYGRGLPNTGELFF
TGTGCCAGCAGTTACGGAAGAGGACTCCCTAACACCGGGGAGCTGTTTTTT
>.|.|TRBV3-1|TRBJ2-1
CASSQGVYEQFF
TGTGCCAGCAGCCAAGGAGTCTATGAGCAGTTCTTC
>.|TRBD2|TRBV11-1|TRBJ2-3
CASSYGLAGGTDTQYF
TGTGCCAGCAGCTACGGACTAGCGGGAGGCACAGATACGCAGTATTTT
>many|.|TRBV10-3|TRBJ1-5
CAISDQNDQPQHF
TGTGCCATCAGTGATCAAAACGATCAGCCCCAGCATTTT
>few|.|TRBV7-8|TRBJ2-3
CASSLRSVRTDTQYF
TGTGCCAGCAGCTTAAGAAGCGTACGCACAGATACGCAGTATTTT
>many|.|TRBV4-1|TRBJ1-3
CASSQELSFGNTIYF
TGCGCCAGCAGCCAAGAATTGTCTTTTGGAAACACCATATATTTT
>.|.|TRBV12-3/TRBV12-4|TRBJ2-7
CASSILGTREQYF
TGTGCCAGCAGTATACTGGGGACTCGCGAGCAGTACTTC
>many|.|TRBV6-2/TRBV6-3|TRBJ2-1
CASRKGTSVLNEQFF
TGTGCCAGCAGGAAGGGGACTTCAGTCCTCAATGAGCAGTTCTTC
>many|.|TRBV20-1|TRBJ1-1
CSAEKGYTEAFF
TGCAGTGCTGAAAAGGGGTACACTGAAGCTTTCTTT
>few|TRBD1|TRBV20-1|TRBJ1-2
CSARRPGQETINYGYTF
TGCAGTGCTAGACGACCGGGACAGGAGACTATCAACTATGGCTACACCTTC
>many|.|TRBV2|TRBJ2-1
CASRVTMGFRDEQFF
TGTGCCAGCAGGGTAACTATGGGCTTCCGCGATGAGCAGTTCTTC
>.|.|TRBV4-1|TRBJ1-3
CASSQDWAGTGNTIYF
TGCGCCAGCAGCCAAGATTGGGCAGGGACTGGAAACACCATATATTTT
>.|TRBD2|TRBV5-1|TRBJ2-4
CASSSQSSGSVIQYF
TGCGCCAGCAGCTCCCAATCTAGCGGGAGTGTCATTCAGTACTTC
>.|.|TRBV12-3/TRBV12-4|TRBJ2-5
CASSPDTSTQYF
TGTGCCAGCAGTCCCGACACCTCGACCCAGTACTTC
>many|.|TRBV9|TRBJ1-1
CASSEEGETEAFF
TGTGCCAGCAGCGAAGAGGGCGAGACTGAAGCTTTCTTT
>.|.|TRBV7-8|TRBJ1-1
CASSVQGNTEAFF
TGTGCCAGCAGCGTCCAGGGTAACACTGAAGCTTTCTTT
>.|.|TRBV9|TRBJ2-7
CASSVVGRGYYEQYF
TGTGCCAGCAGCGTAGTGGGACGCGGATACTACGAGCAGTACTTC
>many|TRBD2|TRBV18|TRBJ2-7
CASSLQPSGRAKEQYF
TGTGCCAGCTCGCTACAACCTAGCGGGAGGGCCAAAGAGCAGTACTTC
>few|.|TRBV27|TRBJ2-2
CASSLSPLARRTGELFF
TGTGCCAGCAGTTTATCCCCACTAGCCCGGCGCACCGGGGAGCTGTTTTTT
>many|.|TRBV3-1|TRBJ1-2
CASSQDHSGGYTF
TGTGCCAGCAGCCAGGACCATAGCGGCGGCTACACCTTC